These 14 T cell receptor beta chains were sequenced from one sample in a study of blood T cell repertoires in COVID-19. TCRdb's table, derived via immunoSEQ multiplex PCR, lists solely in-frame clones and lacks some. Of roughly 150,000 clones listed, approximately 78% are singletons. Sequences were obtained from PBMCs or T cells enriched from blood (not recorded which). All receptors come from a woman in her forties or fifties who had recovered from COVID-19.

The chain links TRBV29-1 to TRBJ1-5; D is ambiguous. V was cut by 5 bases and J by 2 bases, with 13 bases left in between. This CDR3 region has 14 residues. Germline V lookup: CDR1 SQVTM, CDR2 ANQGSEA. CDR3 sequence (DNA): TGCAGCGTTTCTCCGGGAGGAGGCAATCAGCCCCAGCATTTT. Translating gives CSVSPGGGNQPQHF.

The V and J genes are TRBV6-4 and TRBJ2-7; 7 bases are a match to TRBD1. Germline V CDR1 and CDR2: MRHNA, SNTAGT. There are 14 residues in the CDR3. The ends lost 2 bases at V and 4 bases at J; junction bases unmatched: 5. CDR3 nucleotide sequence: TGTGCCAGCAGTGACGACACAGGGGTTTACGAGCAGTACGTC. This encodes CASSDDTGVYEQYV.

The V gene is TRBV10-3, the J gene TRBJ1-1; D is uncertain. Germline V gene data show CDR1 as ENHRY and CDR2 as SYGVKD. The length of the CDR3 is 14 residues. With 0 bases removed from V and 1 base from J, the gap between germline ends came to 6 bases. CDR3 DNA sequence: TGTGCCATCAGTGAGTCTTTACAGAACACTGAAGCTTTCTTT. Amino acid sequence: CAISESLQNTEAFF.

CDR3 DNA sequence: TGTGCCACCAGCAGAGTCTACTCCTACGAGCAGTACGTC. Translating gives CATSRVYSYEQYV. The V call is TRBV15, the J call TRBJ2-7; D is ambiguous. CDR3 size: 13 residues. V dropped 1 base and J dropped 0 bases, with 4 bases sitting between them. Germline V gene data show CDR1 as LNHNV and CDR2 as YYDKDF (reference sequence).

The rearrangement uses TRBV7-2 and TRBJ1-4; D is perhaps TRBD1 (5 bases). The CDR3 runs to 14 residues. Germline assignment: CDR1 SGHTA and CDR2 FQGNSA. The ends were cut back, 3 bases at V and 6 bases at J, with 11 bases in the middle. The CDR3 spells CASSFQGGDEKLFF. The DNA of the CDR3 is TGTGCCAGCAGCTTCCAGGGAGGGGATGAAAAACTGTTTTTT.

This rearrangement joins TRBV5-4 to TRBJ2-5; 13 bases map to TRBD2. The ends lost 4 bases at V and 9 bases at J; junction bases unmatched: 12. This CDR3 spans 16 amino acids. Germline loops: CDR1 SGHNT, CDR2 YYREEE (reference sequence). The CDR3 sequence: CASSLTSGGFSRAQYF. For the CDR3, the DNA is TGTGCCAGCAGCCTGACTAGCGGGGGGTTCTCAAGGGCCCAGTACTTC.

The CDR3 nucleotides are TGTGCCAGCAGTTTACACGGCGGACAGGGAAAAATCGACGAGCAGTACGTC. Translating gives CASSLHGGQGKIDEQYV. V gene TRBV28 combines with J gene TRBJ2-7; TRBD1 agrees at 8 bases. J gave up 5 bases and V 2 bases, and 14 bases lay outside the gene matches. The V gene's germline CDR1 is MDHEN and CDR2 SYDVKM. The CDR3 is made up of 17 amino acids.

In DNA, the CDR3 is TGTGCCAGCAGCGACCCTTCCGGGGAACCTACGGCCCGAAACTATGGCTACACCTTC. Translated, it gives CASSDPSGEPTARNYGYTF. This chain links TRBV9 with TRBJ1-2; D unresolved. The CDR3 is 19 amino acids. Germline CDR1 and CDR2: SGDLS and YYNGEE. V dropped 3 bases and J dropped 2 bases, with 26 bases sitting between them.

The chain employs TRBV6-5 and TRBJ1-2, with 7 bases that match TRBD1. Germline V gene data show CDR1 as MNHEY and CDR2 as SVGAGI. The ends lost 6 bases at V and 4 bases at J; junction bases unmatched: 5. The CDR3 is 13 amino acids. Written as DNA, the CDR3 is TGTGCCAGCAGCCCCCACAGGGGCTATGGCTACACCTTC. Amino acid sequence: CASSPHRGYGYTF.

The V call is TRBV3-1 (or the pseudogene TRBV3-2), the J call TRBJ2-1, with D perhaps matching TRBD1 (6 bases). Trimming pared 4 bases from V and 5 bases from J, leaving 12 bases between. The CDR3 contains 14 residues. Germline V lookup: CDR1 LGHDT, CDR2 YNNKEL (reference sequence). The CDR3 spells CASSLTGYNNEQFF. The CDR3, as DNA: TGTGCCAGCAGCCTGACAGGTTACAACAATGAGCAGTTCTTC.

This clone has just a few counts. The chain couples TRBV7-2 to TRBJ1-5; TRBD1 matches 8 bases. There are 14 residues in the CDR3. Germline CDR1 is SGHTA and CDR2 is FQGNSA. V lost 5 bases and J lost 3; bases outside the gene matches: 3. The CDR3 loop is CASSDRGFNQPQHF. The CDR3 DNA reads as TGTGCCAGCAGCGACAGGGGTTTCAATCAGCCCCAGCATTTT.

V gene TRBV28 combines with J gene TRBJ2-3; D is unclear. Germline CDR1 is MDHEN and CDR2 is SYDVKM. CDR3 length equals 14 residues. V was shortened by 0 bases and J by 2 bases, with 6 bases between the two germline ends. This CDR3 is CASSLWATTDTQYF. CDR3 in DNA: TGTGCCAGCAGTTTATGGGCCACCACAGATACGCAGTATTTT.

The rearrangement links TRBV2 to TRBJ1-5; 10 bases are shared with TRBD1. Germline CDR1 reads SNHLY; CDR2 reads FYNNEI. J lost 2 bases, V lost 8 bases, and 3 bases had no gene match. The CDR3 has 14 amino acids. The DNA for the CDR3 is TGTGCCAGCCGGGACAGGGGAGGCAATCAGCCCCAGCATTTT. This gives the protein CASRDRGGNQPQHF.

The V gene is TRBV24-1, the J gene TRBJ2-3; D might be TRBD2 (6 bases). Germline V gene data show CDR1 as KGHDR and CDR2 as SFDVKD. The V end lost 9 bases, the J end lost 4 bases, and 16 bases lay between the germline ends. This CDR3 comprises 14 residues. CDR3 in DNA: TGTGCCACCGAAGGGACTTTTCCCTCAGATACGCAGTATTTT. Amino acid sequence: CATEGTFPSDTQYF.